The 27 T cell receptor beta chains in this list originate from one sample, sequenced in a study of regulatory T cells in long-lasting Graves disease. Indicated time point: persistent/refractory GD, antithyroid drugs over 5 years with positive TRAb. The TCR library used RNA extracted from PBMCs. Both iRepertoire HTBI primers and Arm-PCR of CDR3 regions were used to build the TCR beta libraries. TCRdb redid the calling of the multiplex PCR reads with MiXCR, one entry per CDR3 protein. The sample holds about 420,000 distinct CDR3 sequences, about 20% seen once. The material sequenced was peripheral blood mononuclear cells (PBMCs), taken when the disease was refractory, from a patient treated with antithyroid drugs. These receptor sequences come from a female donor with Graves disease.

Worth noting for this clonotype: Germline and junction disagree at one end, which may indicate a read error. The chain is built from TRBV29-1 and TRBJ1-4; the D gene is possibly TRBD1 (6 bases). Germline values: CDR1 SQVTM, CDR2 ANQGSEA. The CDR3 runs 13 residues. The CDR3 DNA reads as TGCAGCGCTGAAGGGGGAAATGACGAAAAACTGTTTTTT. It translates to CSAEGGNDEKLFF. The full variable domain, its missing parts supplied by reference TRBV29-1 and TRBJ1-4, is SAVISQKPSRDICQRGTSLTIQCQVDSQVTMMFWYRQQPGQSLTLIATANQGSEATYESGFVIDKFPISRPNLTFSTLTVSNMSPEDSSIYLCSAEGGNDEKLFFGSGTQLSVL.

This clonotype was observed a few times. CDR3 protein: CASSLIRDRNYGYTF. CDR3 in DNA: TGTGCCAGCAGCTTAATTAGAGACCGTAACTATGGCTACACCTTC. The chain links TRBV11-2 to TRBJ1-2; D gene uncertain. Germline CDR1 and CDR2: SGHAT and FQNNGV. The CDR3 extends over 15 amino acids. V was trimmed by 2 bases and J by 1 base, leaving 11 bases between them.

The V gene is TRBV29-1, the J gene TRBJ1-2; D is undetermined. The CDR3 has 13 amino acids. CDR1 is SQVTM and CDR2 is ANQGSEA in the germline V gene. Trimming pared 6 bases from V and 3 bases from J, leaving 14 bases between. CDR3 DNA: TGCAGCGTCATACCTACAGAGGACTATGGCTACACCTTC. It is translated as CSVIPTEDYGYTF. Drawing the rest from reference TRBV29-1 and TRBJ1-2, the complete variable domain is SAVISQKPSRDICQRGTSLTIQCQVDSQVTMMFWYRQQPGQSLTLIATANQGSEATYESGFVIDKFPISRPNLTFSTLTVSNMSPEDSSIYLCSVIPTEDYGYTFGSGTRLTVV.

This clonotype was picked up many times. The J gene is TRBJ2-7, the V gene TRBV28, with 8 bases that match TRBD2. V was pared by 1 base and J by 5 bases, with 7 bases of the junction left unmatched. CDR3 length equals 15 residues. Germline V gene data show CDR1 as MDHEN and CDR2 as SYDVKM. CDR3 coding DNA: TGTGCCAGCAGTTTATACGGTAGCGGGATCCACGAGCAGTACTTC. It translates to CASSLYGSGIHEQYF.

The rearrangement joins TRBV29-1 to TRBJ2-6; D gene ambiguous. The length of the CDR3 is 15 residues. Germline assignment: CDR1 SQVTM and CDR2 ANQGSEA. V lost 2 bases, J lost 0 bases, and 8 bases lay in between. CDR3 DNA: TGCAGCGTTGAAAGTGGGAACTCTGGGGCCAACGTCCTGACTTTC. This translates into CSVESGNSGANVLTF.

This clonotype has a handful of counts. V and J are TRBV7-2 and TRBJ2-2; 13 bases align to TRBD2. This CDR3 has 16 amino acids. Germline V gene lookup returns CDR1 SGHTA and CDR2 FQGNSA. V shed 5 bases and J 4 bases; nucleotides not matched to a gene: 4. The DNA of the CDR3 is TGTGCCAGCAGCGGACTAGCGGGAGTAAGCACCGGGGAGCTGTTTTTT. Its translation: CASSGLAGVSTGELFF. Using reference TRBV7-2 and TRBJ2-2 for the parts outside the CDR3, the full variable domain is GAGVSQSPSNKVTEKGKDVELRCDPISGHTALYWYRQSLGQGLEFLIYFQGNSAPDKSGLPSDRFSAERTGGSVSTLTIQRTQQEDSAVYLCASSGLAGVSTGELFFGEGSRLTVL.

This clonotype has a count of ten or more. The genes are TRBV7-2 and TRBJ2-5; 7 positions match TRBD2. Germline values: CDR1 SGHTA, CDR2 FQGNSA. Losses at the gene ends were 7 bases for V and 2 bases for J; bases not matched to a gene: 16. The CDR3 runs to 17 residues. The DNA of the CDR3 is TGTGCCAGCACCTTCCTTGGGAGGGCCTTTATACAAGAGACCCAGTACTTC. Translated: CASTFLGRAFIQETQYF.

The V gene is TRBV6-1, the J gene TRBJ2-2; tentatively, D is TRBD2 (6 bases). The CDR3 is 15 amino acids. Per germline, CDR1 MNHNS and CDR2 SASEGT. Trimming took 6 bases from V and 10 from J, leaving 21 bases between them. CDR3 sequence reads: CASRKTGGASEELFF. The CDR3 DNA is TGTGCCAGCAGAAAAACAGGAGGGGCCTCCGAGGAGCTGTTTTTT.

On this clonotype: A much more abundant neighbour one base away suggests this may be a read error. Here the CDR3 omits its conserved ending phenylalanine or tryptophan, so a read error is the likely source. The chain recombines TRBV15 with TRBJ2-5; 12 nucleotides align to TRBD2. Looked up from germline, CDR1 is LNHNV and CDR2 is YYDKDF (reference sequence). The CDR3 consists of 15 residues. Trimming at V came to 1 base and at J to 5 bases, leaving 2 bases not matched to a gene. The CDR3 DNA follows: TGTGCCACCAGCAGAGGGACTAGCGGGATGGAGACCCAGTACTCC. Translated: CATSRGTSGMETQYS.

V is TRBV6-2 or TRBV6-3 and J is TRBJ2-1; 9 bases agree with TRBD2. Germline CDR1 reads MNHEY; CDR2 reads SVGEGT. The CDR3 runs to 17 residues. V dropped 2 bases and J dropped 8; count of bases not matched to a gene: 13. The CDR3, as DNA: TGTGCCAGCAGTTACAAATTCGGTGCGGGAGGGCCCGATGAGCAGTTCTTC. Translation: CASSYKFGAGGPDEQFF.

This clonotype was counted many times. This rearrangement joins TRBV28 to TRBJ2-7, with D possibly matching TRBD2 (6 bases). From germline, CDR1 is MDHEN and CDR2 SYDVKM. Between the trimmed V and J ends, which lost 3 bases and 3 bases, there was a span of 12 bases. The CDR3 extends over 14 amino acids. CDR3: CASSLVGGNYEQYF. Written as DNA, the CDR3 is TGTGCCAGCAGTTTGGTTGGCGGGAACTACGAGCAGTACTTC.

This clonotype was seen only a few times. The rearrangement links TRBV5-6 to TRBJ2-7; D call uncertain. The CDR3 has 15 residues. V was shortened by 4 bases and J by 2 bases, with 16 bases between the two germline ends. CDR1 is SGHDT and CDR2 is YYEEEE in the germline V gene. CDR3 region: CASSLTRGVPYEQYF. DNA of the CDR3: TGTGCCAGCAGCCTAACGAGAGGAGTTCCCTACGAGCAGTACTTC.

J is TRBJ2-2 and V is TRBV6-2 or TRBV6-3, with TRBD2 as a possible D gene (6 bases). Germline lookup yields CDR1 MNHEY and CDR2 SVGEGT. The CDR3 runs to 14 residues. Trimming took off 7 bases at V and 7 bases at J, with 16 bases between the two ends. The DNA of the CDR3 is TGTGCCAGCAACAAGGGTGCCGGGAGCGGGGAGCTGTTTTTT. It encodes CASNKGAGSGELFF.

Many counts were recorded for this clonotype. The chain couples TRBV2 to TRBJ1-1; D not certain. Germline values: CDR1 SNHLY, CDR2 FYNNEI. This CDR3 comprises 13 residues. Trimming took off 2 bases at V and 3 bases at J, with 7 bases between the two ends. The CDR3 reads CASSERQYTEAFF. CDR3 coding DNA: TGTGCCAGCAGTGAACGCCAATACACTGAAGCTTTCTTT.

This clonotype was seen more than once but under ten times. V gene TRBV20-1 combines with J gene TRBJ2-7; perhaps TRBD2 as D (6 bases). The CDR3 has 13 amino acids. Germline CDR1 DFQATT, CDR2 SNEGSKA (reference sequence). V was cut by 6 bases and J by 0 bases, with 12 bases left in between. The CDR3 DNA is TGCAGTGCGGGGACTGCGAGCTCCTACGAGCAGTACTTC. This gives the protein CSAGTASSYEQYF.

This clonotype was seen ten or more times. This rearrangement joins TRBV2 to TRBJ2-7; TRBD2 might be the D (6 bases). The CDR3 covers 15 residues. Per germline, CDR1 SNHLY and CDR2 FYNNEI. The V and J ends lost 4 bases and 5 bases respectively, with 18 bases between them. CDR3 loop: CASSGALAKVDEQYF. CDR3 in DNA: TGTGCCAGCAGTGGGGCACTAGCTAAGGTTGACGAGCAGTACTTC.

This chain uses TRBV9 with TRBJ1-2; no clear D gene. CDR3 length: 12 residues. Per germline, CDR1 SGDLS and CDR2 YYNGEE. Trimming shortened V by 3 bases and J by 10 bases, and 13 bases separated the two germline ends. CDR3 loop: CASSARRTDYTF. For the CDR3, the DNA is TGTGCCAGCAGCGCCAGACGGACGGACTACACCTTC.

The gene calls are TRBV2 and TRBJ1-5; 7 nucleotides match TRBD1. In germline, CDR1 is SNHLY, CDR2 FYNNEI. The length of the CDR3 is 15 residues. V was clipped by 7 bases and J by 0 bases; unmatched bases: 6. CDR3 sequence: CASTRQGHSNQPQHF. CDR3 DNA: TGTGCCAGCACACGACAGGGACATAGCAATCAGCCCCAGCATTTT.

The J gene is TRBJ2-5, the V gene TRBV29-1; 7 bases line up with TRBD2. Germline V lookup: CDR1 SQVTM, CDR2 ANQGSEA. The CDR3 covers 15 residues. V was clipped by 6 bases and J by 0 bases; unmatched bases: 10. CDR3 region: CSVRDPLAHQETQYF. CDR3 coding DNA: TGCAGCGTCCGCGACCCACTAGCGCACCAAGAGACCCAGTACTTC. Based on the CDR3 plus reference TRBV29-1 and TRBJ2-5, the full variable domain is SAVISQKPSRDICQRGTSLTIQCQVDSQVTMMFWYRQQPGQSLTLIATANQGSEATYESGFVIDKFPISRPNLTFSTLTVSNMSPEDSSIYLCSVRDPLAHQETQYFGPGTRLLVL.

This chain links TRBV20-1 with TRBJ2-5, with no clear D. V was clipped by 6 bases and J by 1 base, with 12 bases between them. Germline V gives CDR1 DFQATT, CDR2 SNEGSKA (reference sequence). The CDR3 has 13 amino acids. The chain's CDR3 is CSAPRTSQETQYF. CDR3 in DNA: TGCAGTGCCCCCCGGACCAGCCAAGAGACCCAGTACTTC.

The rearrangement joins TRBV12-3 or TRBV12-4 to TRBJ2-2; D call uncertain. The CDR3 extends over 14 amino acids. Trimming removed 7 bases at V and 2 bases at J, with 11 bases between. CDR3 sequence reads: CASTQPPNTGELFF. The CDR3 DNA reads TGTGCCAGCACCCAACCACCAAACACCGGGGAGCTGTTTTTT.

In its sample, this clonotype was seen many times. The gene calls are TRBV27 and TRBJ1-1, with 9 bases lining up with TRBD1. CDR3 length: 14 amino acids. The V segment lost 6 bases and the J segment 6 bases; nucleotides outside the gene matches: 8. Germline-derived CDR1 and CDR2 are MNHEY and SMNVEV (reference sequence). The CDR3 sequence: CASRQGQGSAEAFF. The CDR3 nucleotides read TGTGCCAGCAGACAGGGACAGGGAAGCGCTGAAGCTTTCTTT.

This clonotype occurred a few times. This chain connects TRBV20-1 to TRBJ2-7; TRBD2 aligns across 10 bases. Germline loops: CDR1 DFQATT, CDR2 SNEGSKA (reference sequence). J gave up 5 bases and V 6 bases, and 16 bases lay outside the gene matches. The CDR3 is made up of 16 amino acids. The CDR3 DNA reads TGCAGTGCAACGATAGCGGGAGGCAGGAGTTGGGACGAGCAGTACTTC. Amino acid sequence: CSATIAGGRSWDEQYF.

CDR3: CASSIEATLPNYGYTF. The DNA for the CDR3 is TGTGCCAGTAGTATAGAAGCCACCCTACCTAACTATGGCTACACCTTC. The J gene is TRBJ1-2, the V gene TRBV19; D gene uncertain. CDR3 size: 16 residues. V lost 0 bases and J lost 0, with 11 bases in between. CDR1 and CDR2 (germline): LNHDA, SQIVND (reference sequence).

This chain uses TRBV2 with TRBJ2-1; D unresolved. This CDR3 comprises 14 residues. CDR1 is SNHLY and CDR2 is FYNNEI in the germline V gene. The germline V and J ends were trimmed by 0 bases and 2 bases, with 5 bases remaining between them. CDR3 coding DNA: TGTGCCAGCAGTGAAGCCGCCGCCTACAATGAGCAGTTCTTC. This gives the protein CASSEAAAYNEQFF.

This clonotype was detected a few times. The chain carries TRBV19 and TRBJ1-2; no clear D gene. Deletions cut 3 bases from V and 4 bases from J, with 24 bases between. This CDR3 contains 18 residues. Germline assignment: CDR1 LNHDA and CDR2 SQIVND (reference sequence). The CDR3 loop reads CASSMHCQEKIVCYGYTF. In DNA form, the CDR3 reads TGTGCCAGTAGTATGCACTGCCAGGAAAAGATCGTCTGCTATGGCTACACCTTC.

Regarding this clonotype: A much larger clone sits a single nucleotide away, making a read error possible. The gene calls are TRBV30 and TRBJ2-7; TRBD2 agrees at 7 bases. Germline V CDR1 and CDR2: GTSNPN, SVGIG (reference sequence). The CDR3 has 15 amino acids. Trimming removed 0 bases from V and 3 bases from J; junction bases left unmatched: 8. The CDR3 coding sequence is TGTGCCTGGAGTGTAAAGGGCGGGAGCGACTACGAGCAGTACTTC. It yields the protein CAWSVKGGSDYEQYF.